The clone carrying this T cell receptor beta chain came up many times. Its antigen is unknown. These data belong to a study of read filtering for tumor transcriptome and immune sequencing. Looking at the study overall: 8 patients were R-ISS I, more than 15 were R-ISS II, over 5 were R-ISS III. IR-seq gave about 3.5 to 10.27 million TCR reads per sample; RNA-seq gave about 80 to 1273.

This library used roughly 430 ng RNA and molecular barcoded adaptors spanning alpha/delta and beta/gamma chains. Using its own MiXCR run on the reads, TCRdb lists one record per CDR3 protein. Here the sample spans tens of thousands of distinct CDR3 sequences, around 20% being singletons. V was clipped by 6 bases and J by 2 bases, with 15 bases between them. Germline lookup yields CDR1 DFQATT and CDR2 SNEGSKA (reference sequence). The CDR3 contains 14 residues. Study conclusions and caveats: IR-seq captured clonotypes deeper and more reliably than RNA-seq.

Input material: a population of CD138-negative cells sorted from bone marrow. The V gene is TRBV20-1, the J gene TRBJ2-3, with D tentatively TRBD2 (6 bases). This clonotype was obtained from a donor at least 40 years old with multiple myeloma. The CDR3: CSATKVLATDTQYF. Written as DNA, the CDR3 is TGCAGTGCAACGAAAGTACTAGCCACAGATACGCAGTATTTT.